This T cell receptor beta chain was obtained from a study of T-cell memory formation after mild COVID-19. One entry per CDR3 protein, called by TCRdb with MiXCR from the 5' RACE reads. Of about 140,000 distinct CDR3 sequences listed, more than 13% are singletons. With 6 bases clipped from V and 13 bases from J, the junction kept 5 bases outside the gene matches. Germline V gives CDR1 SNHLY, CDR2 FYNNEI. This CDR3 comprises 11 residues. This clonotype was counted only a few times. The TCR was taken from an adult woman who had mild COVID-19 (a few samples of this study predate the infection). Cell type and time point are not known. The chain employs TRBV2 and TRBJ2-1; 8 bases agree with TRBD2. Sequencing was performed on PBMCs or a T cell subset sorted from them (not recorded which). The DNA of the CDR3 is TGTGCCAGCAGCGCGCTAGCGGGCCAGTTCTTC. Encoded protein: CASSALAGQFF. Variable domain in full (rest from reference TRBV2 and TRBJ2-1): EPEVTQTPSHQVTQMGQEVILRCVPISNHLYFYWYRQILGQKVEFLVSFYNNEISEKSEIFDDQFSVERPDGSNFTLKIRSTKLEDSAMYFCASSALAGQFFGPGTRLTVL.